This T cell receptor (beta chain) derives from a study of control samples from healthy donors and cancer patients. This CDR3 is built from 16 residues. V was cut by 3 bases and J by 0 bases, with 13 bases left in between. The V gene's germline CDR1 is LNHDA and CDR2 SQIVND (reference sequence). Method: immunoSEQ multiplex PCR; TCRdb's copy keeps in-frame clones and lacks some. This table holds 200,000 or so clones, approximately 90% found once. Notes on this clone: This sample also contains other DNA sequences that code for the same CDR3.

The clonotype was recovered from a man aged 30 to 39 in good health. Sample: blood. The gene calls are TRBV19 and TRBJ2-3, with D perhaps assigned TRBD1 or TRBD2 (5 bases each). The CDR3 DNA reads as TGTGCCAGTAGTATTATCGGGACGGCTAGCACAGATACGCAGTATTTT. This codes for CASSIIGTASTDTQYF. The variable domain in full, with the rest retrieved from reference TRBV19 and TRBJ2-3, is DGGITQSPKYLFRKEGQNVTLSCEQNLNHDAMYWYRQDPGQGLRLIYYSQIVNDFQKGDIAEGYSVSREKKESFPLTVTSAQKNPTAFYLCASSIIGTASTDTQYFGPGTRLTVL.